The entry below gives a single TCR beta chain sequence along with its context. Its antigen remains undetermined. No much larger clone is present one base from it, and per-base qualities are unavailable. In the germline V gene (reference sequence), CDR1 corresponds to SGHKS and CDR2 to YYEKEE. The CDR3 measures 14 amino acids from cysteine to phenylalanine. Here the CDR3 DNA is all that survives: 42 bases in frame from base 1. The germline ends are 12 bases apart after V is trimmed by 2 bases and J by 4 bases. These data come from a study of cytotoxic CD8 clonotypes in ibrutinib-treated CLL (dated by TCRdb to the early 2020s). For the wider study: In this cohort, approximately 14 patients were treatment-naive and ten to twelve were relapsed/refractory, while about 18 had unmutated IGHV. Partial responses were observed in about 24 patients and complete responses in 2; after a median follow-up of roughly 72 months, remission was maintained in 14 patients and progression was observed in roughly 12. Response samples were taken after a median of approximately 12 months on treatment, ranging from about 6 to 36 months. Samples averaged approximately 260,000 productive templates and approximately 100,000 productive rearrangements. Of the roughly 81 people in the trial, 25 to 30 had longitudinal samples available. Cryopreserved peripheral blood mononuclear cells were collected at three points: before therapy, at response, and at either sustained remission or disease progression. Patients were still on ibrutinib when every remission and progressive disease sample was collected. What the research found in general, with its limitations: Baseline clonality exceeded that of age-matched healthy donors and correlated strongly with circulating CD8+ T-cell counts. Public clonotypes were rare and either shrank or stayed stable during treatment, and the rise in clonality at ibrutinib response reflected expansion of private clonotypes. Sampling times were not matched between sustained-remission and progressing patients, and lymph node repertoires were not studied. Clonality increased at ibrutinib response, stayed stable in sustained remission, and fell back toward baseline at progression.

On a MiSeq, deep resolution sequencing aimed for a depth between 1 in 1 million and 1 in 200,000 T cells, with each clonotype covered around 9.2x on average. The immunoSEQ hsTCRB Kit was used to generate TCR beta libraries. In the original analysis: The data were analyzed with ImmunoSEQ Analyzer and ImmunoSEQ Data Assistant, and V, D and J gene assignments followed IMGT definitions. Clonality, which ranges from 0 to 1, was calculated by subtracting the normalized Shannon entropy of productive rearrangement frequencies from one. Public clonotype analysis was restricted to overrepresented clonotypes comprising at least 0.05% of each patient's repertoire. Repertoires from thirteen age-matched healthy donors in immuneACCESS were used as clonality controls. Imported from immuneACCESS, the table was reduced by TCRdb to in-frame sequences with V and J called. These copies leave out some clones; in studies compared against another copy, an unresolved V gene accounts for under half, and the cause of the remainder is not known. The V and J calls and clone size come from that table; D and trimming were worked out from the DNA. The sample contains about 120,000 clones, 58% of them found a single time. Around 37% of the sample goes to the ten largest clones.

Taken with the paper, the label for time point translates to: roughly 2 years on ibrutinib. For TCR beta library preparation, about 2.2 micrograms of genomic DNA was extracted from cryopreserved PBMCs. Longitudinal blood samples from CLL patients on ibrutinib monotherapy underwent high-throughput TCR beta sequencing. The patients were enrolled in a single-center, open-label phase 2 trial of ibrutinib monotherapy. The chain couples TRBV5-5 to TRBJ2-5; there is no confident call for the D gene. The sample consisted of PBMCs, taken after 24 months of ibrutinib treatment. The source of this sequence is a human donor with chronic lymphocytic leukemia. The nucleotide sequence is TGTGCCAGCAGCTTCATCTCCCAAGGAGAGACCCAGTACTTC. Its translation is CASSFISQGETQYF.